This T cell receptor beta chain was obtained from a study of identical twins. Germline V gene sequence: CDR1 SGDLS, CDR2 YYNGEE. This CDR3 spans 16 amino acids. Trimming took 0 bases from V and 2 from J; bases not matched to a gene: 6. With template switching, a universal primer site was added, and the cDNA carried unique molecular identifiers. MiXCR, applied by TCRdb to the 5' RACE reads, yields one record per CDR3 protein. The sample holds 500,000 to 650,000 distinct CDR3 sequences, around 24% seen once. Concerning this clonotype: Its antigen is unidentified.

Findings and caveats of the study: Conclusions were based on cross-sectional statistical analysis, without following the same donors. Beta out-of-frame sequences showed weaker excess sharing between twins.

These sequences were also reported in another study, on yellow fever vaccine responses in identical twins.

This TCR derives from a woman in her late teens or twenties in good health. Material for sequencing was CD4+ T cells sorted from blood. This chain joins TRBV9 and TRBJ2-3; TRBD2 matches at 7 bases. CDR3 amino acids: CASSVGGGTLTDTQYF. The CDR3 DNA follows: TGTGCCAGCAGCGTAGGGGGAGGGACCCTCACAGATACGCAGTATTTT.